The rows below give T cell receptor beta chains drawn from one sample of a study of T cell responses to AZD1222 COVID-19 vaccine. Produced via immunoSEQ multiplex PCR; TCRdb's table is partial and in-frame only. Here the sample spans approximately 120,000 clones, around 89% being singletons. This specimen was peripheral blood, taken on day 0 of MenACWY control vaccination. The receptor source for this set is an adult in good health. Both conserved end residues are part of each CDR3. D genes are given only for firm matches. Size values are once, few and many counts, or a class for expanded clones, and some rows have none.

d_gene: NA; abundance: once; j_gene: TRBJ2-1; v_gene: TRBV7-9; CDR3aa: CASSLGLGLDNNEQFF; CDR3nt: TGTGCCAGCAGCTTAGGGTTGGGGCTAGATAACAATGAGCAGTTCTTC
d_gene: NA; abundance: NA; j_gene: TRBJ1-1; v_gene: TRBV9; CDR3aa: CASSTTGDRNTEAFF; CDR3nt: TGTGCCAGCAGCACAACTGGGGATCGGAACACTGAAGCTTTCTTT
d_gene: NA; abundance: NA; j_gene: TRBJ1-6; v_gene: TRBV15; CDR3aa: CATSSHEGSPLHF; CDR3nt: TGTGCCACCAGCAGCCATGAGGGTTCACCCCTCCACTTT
d_gene: NA; abundance: NA; j_gene: TRBJ1-2; v_gene: TRBV28; CDR3aa: CASRQDRGYTF; CDR3nt: TGTGCCAGCAGGCAAGACAGGGGCTACACCTTC
d_gene: NA; abundance: NA; j_gene: TRBJ2-7; v_gene: TRBV29-1; CDR3aa: CSARGSYEQYF; CDR3nt: TGCAGCGCCCGGGGCTCCTACGAGCAGTACTTC
d_gene: TRBD1; abundance: NA; j_gene: TRBJ2-7; v_gene: TRBV11-3; CDR3aa: CASSLTGFGEQYF; CDR3nt: TGTGCCAGCAGCTTGACAGGGTTCGGCGAGCAGTACTTC
d_gene: NA; abundance: NA; j_gene: TRBJ1-6; v_gene: TRBV13; CDR3aa: CASKRGNPSSSYNSPLHF; CDR3nt: TGTGCCAGCAAAAGAGGGAACCCCTCAAGCTCCTATAATTCACCCCTCCACTTT
d_gene: NA; abundance: NA; j_gene: TRBJ2-3; v_gene: TRBV27; CDR3aa: CASSSALLWDTQYF; CDR3nt: TGTGCCAGCAGTTCGGCCCTCCTGTGGGATACGCAGTATTTT
d_gene: NA; abundance: NA; j_gene: TRBJ1-1; v_gene: TRBV29-1; CDR3aa: CSAREGGMNTEAFF; CDR3nt: TGCAGCGCTAGGGAGGGGGGCATGAACACTGAAGCTTTCTTT
d_gene: TRBD1; abundance: once; j_gene: TRBJ1-2; v_gene: TRBV20-1; CDR3aa: CSAWTGGGYTF; CDR3nt: TGCAGTGCTTGGACAGGCGGGGGCTACACCTTC
d_gene: TRBD1; abundance: NA; j_gene: TRBJ1-5; v_gene: TRBV6-2/TRBV6-3; CDR3aa: CASSSSGGDQPQHF; CDR3nt: TGTGCCAGCAGTTCGTCAGGGGGCGATCAGCCCCAGCATTTT
d_gene: NA; abundance: NA; j_gene: TRBJ1-1; v_gene: TRBV11-3; CDR3aa: CASSTPLGEAFF; CDR3nt: TGTGCCAGCAGCACTCCTCTGGGTGAAGCTTTCTTT
d_gene: TRBD1; abundance: NA; j_gene: TRBJ2-7; v_gene: TRBV6-5; CDR3aa: CASRTGDVLKQYF; CDR3nt: TGTGCCAGCCGGACAGGGGATGTATTGAAGCAGTACTTC
d_gene: NA; abundance: NA; j_gene: TRBJ1-1; v_gene: TRBV5-1; CDR3aa: CASSLVTSATEAFF; CDR3nt: TGCGCCAGCAGCTTGGTTACCTCGGCCACTGAAGCTTTCTTT
d_gene: TRBD2; abundance: NA; j_gene: TRBJ2-5; v_gene: TRBV29-1; CDR3aa: CSVEDPWGGSGLRETQYF; CDR3nt: TGCAGCGTTGAAGACCCCTGGGGGGGGAGTGGTCTAAGGGAGACCCAGTACTTC
d_gene: NA; abundance: NA; j_gene: TRBJ2-1; v_gene: TRBV7-2; CDR3aa: CASRRGGGPYNEQFF; CDR3nt: TGTGCCAGCCGGCGGGGAGGGGGTCCTTACAATGAGCAGTTCTTC
d_gene: NA; abundance: NA; j_gene: TRBJ1-1; v_gene: TRBV6-5; CDR3aa: CASSSPGTSEAFF; CDR3nt: TGTGCCAGCAGTTCTCCCGGGACGTCTGAAGCTTTCTTT
d_gene: NA; abundance: NA; j_gene: TRBJ2-7; v_gene: TRBV5-6; CDR3aa: CASSLLGLYEQYF; CDR3nt: TGTGCCAGCAGCTTGTTGGGCCTCTACGAGCAGTACTTC
d_gene: NA; abundance: NA; j_gene: TRBJ2-1; v_gene: TRBV2; CDR3aa: CASNMLANYNEQFF; CDR3nt: TGTGCCAGCAACATGCTCGCGAACTACAATGAGCAGTTCTTC
d_gene: TRBD2; abundance: NA; j_gene: TRBJ2-3; v_gene: TRBV7-9; CDR3aa: CASSPRTRSEADTQYF; CDR3nt: TGTGCCAGCAGCCCAAGGACTAGGTCTGAGGCAGATACGCAGTATTTT
d_gene: TRBD2; abundance: NA; j_gene: TRBJ2-1; v_gene: TRBV5-1; CDR3aa: CASSWGTSGSSYNEQFF; CDR3nt: TGCGCCAGCAGCTGGGGGACTAGCGGGAGTTCATACAATGAGCAGTTCTTC
d_gene: NA; abundance: NA; j_gene: TRBJ2-5; v_gene: TRBV3-1/TRBV3-2; CDR3aa: CASSTQETQYF; CDR3nt: TGTGCCAGCAGCACCCAAGAGACCCAGTACTTC
d_gene: NA; abundance: NA; j_gene: TRBJ2-7; v_gene: TRBV5-4; CDR3aa: CASSSGTSVREQYF; CDR3nt: TGTGCCAGCAGCTCAGGGACAAGTGTACGCGAGCAGTACTTC
d_gene: TRBD1; abundance: NA; j_gene: TRBJ1-2; v_gene: TRBV24-1; CDR3aa: CATSVGGRTGHGYTF; CDR3nt: TGTGCCACCAGTGTCGGGGGGAGGACAGGGCACGGCTACACCTTC
d_gene: NA; abundance: few; j_gene: TRBJ2-7; v_gene: TRBV27; CDR3aa: CASSLGGAENYEQYF; CDR3nt: TGTGCCAGCAGTTTAGGGGGGGCGGAAAACTACGAGCAGTACTTC
d_gene: NA; abundance: NA; j_gene: TRBJ2-5; v_gene: TRBV29-1; CDR3aa: CSAGQQPYETQYF; CDR3nt: TGCAGCGCCGGACAGCAACCCTATGAGACCCAGTACTTC
d_gene: NA; abundance: NA; j_gene: TRBJ2-3; v_gene: TRBV30; CDR3aa: CAWSGWRGIADTQYF; CDR3nt: TGTGCCTGGAGTGGATGGCGGGGAATCGCAGATACGCAGTATTTT
d_gene: TRBD2; abundance: NA; j_gene: TRBJ2-7; v_gene: TRBV9; CDR3aa: CASSVGLAGLRDEQYF; CDR3nt: TGTGCCAGCAGCGTAGGCCTAGCGGGACTCCGAGACGAGCAGTACTTC
d_gene: TRBD2; abundance: NA; j_gene: TRBJ2-2; v_gene: TRBV4-2; CDR3aa: CASSQELAGAVNTGELFF; CDR3nt: TGTGCCAGCAGCCAAGAGCTAGCGGGAGCGGTGAACACCGGGGAGCTGTTTTTT
d_gene: NA; abundance: NA; j_gene: TRBJ2-5; v_gene: TRBV11-3; CDR3aa: CASKKKETQYF; CDR3nt: TGTGCCAGCAAAAAAAAAGAGACCCAGTACTTC
d_gene: NA; abundance: NA; j_gene: TRBJ1-2; v_gene: TRBV5-4; CDR3aa: CASYKQETYGYTF; CDR3nt: TGTGCCAGCTATAAACAGGAGACCTATGGCTACACCTTC
d_gene: TRBD1; abundance: NA; j_gene: TRBJ1-4; v_gene: TRBV19; CDR3aa: CASSSLQGTNEKLFF; CDR3nt: TGTGCCAGTAGTTCCCTACAGGGGACGAATGAAAAACTGTTTTTT
d_gene: TRBD2; abundance: NA; j_gene: TRBJ2-2; v_gene: TRBV5-1; CDR3aa: CASSIGLARFTGELFF; CDR3nt: TGCGCCAGCAGCATAGGACTAGCCCGATTCACCGGGGAGCTGTTTTTT
d_gene: NA; abundance: NA; j_gene: TRBJ1-1; v_gene: TRBV5-1; CDR3aa: CASSLGSNQAFF; CDR3nt: TGCGCCAGCAGCTTGGGTTCCAACCAAGCTTTCTTT
d_gene: NA; abundance: few; j_gene: TRBJ2-7; v_gene: TRBV9; CDR3aa: CASSVGPLSSYEQYF; CDR3nt: TGTGCCAGCAGCGTTGGACCTCTGAGCTCCTACGAGCAGTACTTC
d_gene: TRBD2; abundance: NA; j_gene: TRBJ2-7; v_gene: TRBV9; CDR3aa: CASSATSGSYEQYF; CDR3nt: TGTGCCAGCAGCGCAACTAGCGGGAGCTACGAGCAGTACTTC
d_gene: NA; abundance: NA; j_gene: TRBJ2-1; v_gene: TRBV10-2; CDR3aa: CASSDPDLHRPNEQFF; CDR3nt: TGCGCCAGCAGTGACCCGGATCTTCATCGACCGAATGAGCAGTTCTTC